This T cell receptor (beta chain) was documented in a study of blood T cell repertoires in COVID-19. The wider study: Acute and convalescent COVID-19 samples came from the United States, Italy and Spain. T cells, B-cell-depleted T cells, or PBMCs supplied cDNA or gDNA.

Original data processing: Reference gene primer amplification yielded estimated nucleated cell counts. Here immunoSEQ multiplex PCR was the method, and the copy in TCRdb shows in-frame clones only, minus some. V, J and clone size derive from that table, while D and trimming were established from the DNA sequence. Found here are about 75,000 clones, 70% to 85% of them singletons; the top ten hold about a fifth. CDR1 SGHRS and CDR2 YFSETQ come from the germline V gene. The length of the CDR3 is 15 residues. Trimming removed 0 bases from V and 8 bases from J; junction bases left unmatched: 5. The TCR comes from a woman aged 45-65 years with acute or convalescent COVID-19. V is TRBV5-1 and J is TRBJ1-4, with 9 nucleotides matching TRBD1. Sequenced: peripheral blood. CDR3 sequence (DNA): TGCGCCAGCAGCTTGGACAGGGGGCGAGAGGAAAAACTGTTTTTT. Translated: CASSLDRGREEKLFF.